This T cell receptor (beta chain) was recorded in a study of vaccination and CD4 T cells after COVID-19 (dated by TCRdb to 2022 to 2024). Notes on the research overall: The convalescent cohort comprised six males and four females, including two Hispanic individuals, seven Caucasians, two Asians and one multiracial person. Control cultures received a CEFX viral epitope pool as the positive control, an HIV-1 Nef peptide pool as the negative control, or no peptide. At the TCR clonotype level, an earlier paper using these donors assessed memory CD4+ T cell crossreactivity between SARS-CoV-2 and common cold coronavirus spike proteins. Participants received two doses of either the Pfizer-BioNTech BNT162b2 vaccine (n=8) or the Moderna mRNA-1273 vaccine (n=2). In about 11 COVID-19 convalescent patients and several infection-naive healthy vaccine recipients, the spike-specific CD4+ TCR repertoire before mRNA vaccination was compared with the repertoire after mRNA vaccination. Overlapping spike peptide pools from SARS-CoV-2 and from the common cold coronaviruses HCoV-NL63, HCoV-OC43 and HCoV-229E were used as culture stimuli. Post-COVID blood samples were collected from convalescent patients a median of around 96 days after diagnosis, with a range of about 35 to 161 days. The time from the second vaccine dose to post-vaccine blood sampling had a median of around 72 days and ranged from about 14 to 250 days. Overall study outcomes, separate from this receptor: The median count of SARS-CoV-2-reactive clonotypes went up from 21 after infection to some 38 after vaccination, although the change was not significant. Relatively few convalescent patients were included in the study, and early timepoints after natural infection were not analyzed. Of the vaccine-specific clones found in convalescent patients, nearly all (304 of 307) were mono-reactive for SARS-CoV-2 spike instead of being cross-reactive with common cold coronaviruses. Among the post-vaccine SARS-CoV-2-reactive clones in convalescent patients, a median about 87% showed up only after vaccination, which suggests vaccine-specific priming.

This sample's treatment or condition label indicates: roughly 11-day PBMC culture with coronavirus spike peptide pools or control peptides (ViraFEST assay). CD4+ T cells from unexposed donors were collected before the COVID-19 pandemic (2011-2018). To expand antigen-specific T cells with peptide pools and then pick out the expanded clonotypes through TCR sequencing, the study relied on the ViraFEST assay. Each well held 2.2 million or so PBMCs cultured in IMDM containing around 5% human AB serum and approximately 9.1 IU/ml IL-2, with roughly 9.2 ug/ml peptide pools added. Half of the culture medium was replaced with fresh IL-2-containing medium on days 3 and 7. After less than 12 days of culture, CD4+ T cells were isolated by negative selection using the EasySep CD4+ T cell isolation kit. As cell number allowed, CD4+ T cells from unexposed donors were tested for reactivity to SARS-CoV-2 S and N and to four common cold coronavirus spike pools. Ficoll-Paque Plus gradient centrifugation was used to isolate PBMCs from whole blood, and the isolated PBMCs were then either used fresh or cryopreserved at -140C. In general, triplicate wells were set up for every culture condition. Leukapheresis product for the unexposed donors was purchased commercially.

The library was prepared using PCR. At the Johns Hopkins FTIC core, DNA from the cultured CD4+ T cells underwent TCR sequencing with the Oncomine TCR Beta short-read assay. Genomic DNA was extracted from the cultured CD4+ T cells with the QIAamp micro DNA kit. Oncomine TCR Beta libraries from cultured CD4+ T cells were pooled using unique dual indexes and sequenced on an Illumina iSeq 100. The original pipeline was this. Non-productive sequences were removed, and CDR3s that did not start with C, did not end with F or W, or were shorter than 7 amino acids were discarded. Antigen-specific clonotypes were identified with the MANAFEST web application by comparing peptide-stimulated wells with reference and other culture wells. Positive clones required FDR below 0.05, an odds ratio above 5, and productive frequency above 0.1% in at least two of three replicate wells. Clonotypes that were significantly expanded in both SARS-CoV-2 spike wells and at least one common cold coronavirus spike condition were defined as cross-reactive. Using R version 3.6.1, CDR3 homology was evaluated through Levenshtein distances (stringdist) along with unrooted phylogenetic trees (ape). TCRdb trimmed the raw reads at Q25, called clones with MiXCR and kept productive beta chains. Each CDR3 protein gets just one entry, which takes the most common genes and DNA from the rows behind it. TCRdb's processing, not the study's, gives the V and J calls here. A total of some 3,900 distinct CDR3 sequences appear in this sample, 71% of them only once. Together, the top ten hold less than 40% of the sample.

Notes on this clonotype: Its antigen is still unknown. No base qualities exist here, and no much larger clone lies one base off it.

V is pared back by 7 bases and J by 10 bases, with 20 bases lying between the germline termini. Including cysteine and phenylalanine, the CDR3 has 15 amino acids. The read is trimmed to its CDR3 DNA, 45 bases read in frame from base 1. This clonotype was obtained from a human donor in good health. Recombination connected TRBV12-3 or TRBV12-4 to TRBJ1-6; perhaps TRBD1 is the D gene, with 5 bases matching. Sequenced: CD4+ T cells from blood, cultured in vitro. Here is the DNA: TGTGCCAGCACTCAAACTCGGGACGGTTACTCACCCCTCCACTTT. This is translated as CASTQTRDGYSPLHF.